The sample holds one count of the clone carrying this T cell receptor (beta chain). No antigen is known for it. Germline loops: CDR1 LNHDA, CDR2 SQIVND (reference sequence). This CDR3 has 15 amino acids. The ends lost 5 bases at V and 5 bases at J; junction bases unmatched: 11. This sample is part of a study of siplizumab effects on memory and regulatory T cells. Study observations and caveats: Proliferating Tregs taken from siplizumab cultures were not shown to have a confirmed suppressive function. Naive T cells looked more diverse than memory cells and looked like major alloresponse contributors. Treatment with siplizumab left mappable alloreactive CD4+ clones averaging about 63% Treg-derived, compared with approximately 25% in controls.

Sequencing was performed with immunoSEQ multiplex PCR; in TCRdb, only in-frame clones are kept and a portion is missing. The table has fewer than 120,000 clones, more than 90% seen once. The source material was CD4+ T cells sorted from blood. The rearrangement links TRBV19 to TRBJ2-5, with TRBD1 matching over 7 bases. This sequence was found in a human donor in good health. The CDR3 nucleotides are TGTGCCAGTAGTCGACAGGGTAAAAGGGAGGAGACCCAGTACTTC. It codes for CASSRQGKREETQYF.